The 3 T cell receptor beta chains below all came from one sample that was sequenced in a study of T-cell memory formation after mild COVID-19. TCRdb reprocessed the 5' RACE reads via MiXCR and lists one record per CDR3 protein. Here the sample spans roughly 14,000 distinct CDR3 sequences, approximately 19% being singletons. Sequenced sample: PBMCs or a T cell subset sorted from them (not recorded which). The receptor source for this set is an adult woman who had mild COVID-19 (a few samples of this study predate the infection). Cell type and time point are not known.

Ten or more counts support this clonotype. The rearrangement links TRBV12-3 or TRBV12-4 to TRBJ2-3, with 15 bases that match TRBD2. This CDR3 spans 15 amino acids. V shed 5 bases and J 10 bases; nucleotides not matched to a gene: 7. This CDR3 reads CASSPWTSGGASQYF. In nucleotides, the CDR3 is TGTGCCAGCAGTCCATGGACTAGCGGGGGGGCTTCGCAGTATTTT.

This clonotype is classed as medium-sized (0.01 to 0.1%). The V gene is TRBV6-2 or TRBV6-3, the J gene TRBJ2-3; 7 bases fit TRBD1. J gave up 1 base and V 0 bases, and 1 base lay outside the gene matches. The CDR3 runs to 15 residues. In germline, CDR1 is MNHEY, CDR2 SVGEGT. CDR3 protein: CASSYSGQGTDTQYF. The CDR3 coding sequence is TGTGCCAGCAGTTACTCCGGACAGGGCACAGATACGCAGTATTTT.

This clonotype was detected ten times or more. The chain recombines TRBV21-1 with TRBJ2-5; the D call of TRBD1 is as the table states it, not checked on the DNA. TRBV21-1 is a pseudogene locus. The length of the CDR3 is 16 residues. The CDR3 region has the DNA TGTGCCAGCAGCAAAGTTCGACAGCCTTGCCAAGAGACCCAGTACTTC. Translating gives CASSKVRQPCQETQYF.